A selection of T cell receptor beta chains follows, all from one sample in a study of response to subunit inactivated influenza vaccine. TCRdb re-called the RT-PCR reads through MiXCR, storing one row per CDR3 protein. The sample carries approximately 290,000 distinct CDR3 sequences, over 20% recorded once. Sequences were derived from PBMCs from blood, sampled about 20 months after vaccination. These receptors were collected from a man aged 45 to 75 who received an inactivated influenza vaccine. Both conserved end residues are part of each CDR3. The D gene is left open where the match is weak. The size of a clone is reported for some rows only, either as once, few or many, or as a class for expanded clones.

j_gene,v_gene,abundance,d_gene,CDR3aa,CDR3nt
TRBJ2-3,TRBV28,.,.,CASSDLHRRTDTQYF,TGTGCCAGCAGTGACCTACACCGACGCACAGATACGCAGTATTTT
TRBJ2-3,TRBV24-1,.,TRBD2,CATRDPGLADTDTQYF,TGTGCCACCAGAGACCCGGGACTAGCTGACACAGATACGCAGTATTTT
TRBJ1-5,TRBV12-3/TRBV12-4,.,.,CASRSEIGGNQPQHF,TGTGCCAGCAGAAGTGAGATAGGTGGGAATCAGCCCCAGCATTTT
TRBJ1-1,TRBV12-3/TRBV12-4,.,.,CASSFNRLVTEAFF,TGTGCCAGCAGTTTCAATCGGTTAGTCACTGAAGCTTTCTTT
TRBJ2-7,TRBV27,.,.,CASSLRNSYEQYF,TGTGCCAGCAGTTTACGTAATTCCTACGAGCAGTACTTC
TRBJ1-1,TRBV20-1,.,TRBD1,CSAYSTGVNTEAFF,TGCAGTGCTTACTCGACAGGGGTGAACACTGAAGCTTTCTTT
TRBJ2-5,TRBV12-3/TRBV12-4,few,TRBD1,CASSPTGQGKKETQYF,TGTGCCAGCAGTCCAACGGGACAGGGGAAAAAAGAGACCCAGTACTTC
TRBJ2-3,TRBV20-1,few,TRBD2,CSAVAGGRADTQYF,TGCAGTGCTGTAGCGGGGGGACGTGCAGATACGCAGTATTTT
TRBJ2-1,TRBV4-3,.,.,CASSLGVYLNEQFF,TGCGCCAGCAGCCTTGGGGTCTACCTCAATGAGCAGTTCTTC
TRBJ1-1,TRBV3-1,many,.,CASSPTGILYVDTEAFF,TGTGCCAGCAGCCCGACAGGTATTCTCTATGTTGACACTGAAGCTTTCTTT
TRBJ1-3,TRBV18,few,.,CASSPGRTLFFPGNTIYF,TGTGCCAGCTCACCCGGCCGGACCCTGTTCTTTCCTGGAAACACCATATATTTT
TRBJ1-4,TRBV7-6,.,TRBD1,CASSSGTGSRKLFF,TGTGCCAGCAGCTCCGGGACAGGGTCGAGAAAACTGTTTTTT
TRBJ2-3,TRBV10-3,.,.,CATLRPSTDTQYF,TGTGCCACCCTACGGCCTAGCACAGATACGCAGTATTTT
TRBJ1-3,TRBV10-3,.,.,CAISEDTRGPTIYF,TGTGCCATCAGTGAAGATACCAGGGGTCCCACCATATATTTT
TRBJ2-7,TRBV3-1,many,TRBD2,CASSLSTGGSHYEQYF,TGTGCCAGCAGCCTCTCTACGGGAGGTTCCCACTACGAGCAGTACTTC
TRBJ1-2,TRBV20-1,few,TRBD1,CSARLQGGSGYTF,TGCAGTGCTAGATTACAGGGGGGAAGTGGCTACACCTTC
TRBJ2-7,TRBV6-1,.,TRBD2,CASSVPGLGPYEQYF,TGTGCCAGCAGTGTCCCGGGACTAGGGCCCTACGAGCAGTACTTC
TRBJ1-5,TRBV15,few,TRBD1,CATSRDEQGNQPQHF,TGTGCCACCAGCAGAGACGAACAGGGGAATCAGCCCCAGCATTTT
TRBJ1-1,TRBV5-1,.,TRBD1,CASSLDGTGTEAFF,TGCGCCAGCAGCTTGGATGGGACAGGGACTGAAGCTTTCTTT
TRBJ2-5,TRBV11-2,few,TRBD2,CASSLAVALAGVETQYF,TGTGCCAGCAGCTTAGCAGTAGCACTAGCGGGGGTTGAGACCCAGTACTTC
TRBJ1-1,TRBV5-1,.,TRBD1,CASSPGQQNTEAFF,TGCGCCAGCAGCCCGGGACAGCAGAACACTGAAGCTTTCTTT
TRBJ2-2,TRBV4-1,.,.,CASSQDDLIGTGELFF,TGCGCCAGCAGCCAAGATGATTTAATCGGCACCGGGGAGCTGTTTTTT
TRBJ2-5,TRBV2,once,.,CASSGRETQYF,TGTGCCAGCAGTGGTAGGGAGACCCAGTACTTC
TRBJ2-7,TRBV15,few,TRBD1,CATSLSTGGSYEQYF,TGTGCCACCAGCCTTTCCACAGGGGGCTCCTACGAGCAGTACTTC
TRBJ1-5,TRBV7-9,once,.,CASSLGSDSNQPQHF,TGTGCCAGCAGCTTAGGTTCAGATAGCAATCAGCCCCAGCATTTT
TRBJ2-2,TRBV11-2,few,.,CASSPRSTANTGELFF,TGTGCCAGCAGCCCCCGATCGACAGCGAACACCGGGGAGCTGTTTTTT
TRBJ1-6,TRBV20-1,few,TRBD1,CSARDDRGGLWGSYNSPLHF,TGCAGTGCTAGGGACGACAGGGGAGGTTTATGGGGAAGCTATAATTCACCCCTCCACTTT
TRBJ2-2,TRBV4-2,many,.,CASSQALVAGRINAGELFF,TGTGCCAGCAGCCAAGCATTAGTAGCAGGGAGGATAAATGCCGGGGAGCTGTTTTTT
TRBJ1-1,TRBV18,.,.,CASSYDRNTEAFF,TGTGCCAGCTCATACGACAGGAACACTGAAGCTTTCTTT
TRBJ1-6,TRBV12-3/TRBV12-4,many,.,CASSLDGQRLHF,TGTGCCAGCAGTTTAGATGGGCAGAGGCTCCACTTT
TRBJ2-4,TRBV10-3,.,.,CAISESTEGSRNIQYF,TGTGCCATCAGTGAGTCTACCGAGGGTTCAAGAAACATTCAGTACTTC
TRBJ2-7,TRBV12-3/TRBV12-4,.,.,CASSANSVHEQYF,TGTGCCAGCAGCGCTAACAGTGTCCACGAGCAGTACTTC
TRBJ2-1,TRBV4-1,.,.,CASSQEVLYNEQFF,TGCGCCAGCAGCCAAGAAGTCCTTTACAATGAGCAGTTCTTC
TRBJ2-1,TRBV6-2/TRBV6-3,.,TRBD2,CASSYFGWGGIHNEQFF,TGTGCCAGCAGTTACTTCGGATGGGGGGGGATACACAATGAGCAGTTCTTC
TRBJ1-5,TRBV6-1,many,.,CASSDGTNQPQHF,TGTGCCAGCAGTGATGGGACCAATCAGCCCCAGCATTTT
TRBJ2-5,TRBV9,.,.,CASQRRKGETQYF,TGTGCCAGCCAACGGAGAAAGGGAGAGACCCAGTACTTC
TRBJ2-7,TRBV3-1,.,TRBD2,CASSPPFSGGAYEQYF,TGTGCCAGCAGCCCCCCGTTTAGCGGGGGAGCCTACGAGCAGTACTTC
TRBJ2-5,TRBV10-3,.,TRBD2,CAISDSGGAGETQYF,TGTGCCATCAGTGATAGCGGGGGGGCCGGTGAGACCCAGTACTTC
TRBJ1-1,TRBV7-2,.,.,CASSPGATNTEAFF,TGTGCCAGCAGCCCCGGGGCAACGAACACTGAAGCTTTCTTT
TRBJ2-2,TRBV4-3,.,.,CASSQGRLANTGELFF,TGCGCCAGCAGCCAAGGTCGACTCGCGAACACCGGGGAGCTGTTTTTT
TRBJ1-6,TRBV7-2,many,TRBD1,CASSLRPTGTDNSPLHF,TGTGCCAGCAGCCTTAGACCGACAGGGACCGATAATTCACCCCTCCACTTT